Listed below are T cell receptor beta chains from one sample, sequenced in a study of STAT5B mutations in CD4+ large granular lymphocyte leukemia. The method was immunoSEQ multiplex PCR; TCRdb's version includes in-frame clones alone and lacks a portion of them. Of about 40,000 clones listed, 81% are singletons. The sample taken for sequencing was CD4+ T cells from blood buffy coats. Every receptor here comes from a human donor in good health. The CDR3 runs from the conserved cysteine through the conserved F or W. A D gene is named only where the DNA matches it firmly. Clone size is not always given. Where it is, it says once, few, many or a class for expanded clones.

clone size	D gene	V gene	J gene	CDR3 DNA	CDR3 protein
NA	NA	TRBV4-1	TRBJ1-4	TGCGCCAGCAGCCAAGAGGGACGGGGGATTAATGAAAAACTGTTTTTT	CASSQEGRGINEKLFF
NA	NA	TRBV19	TRBJ2-2	TGTGCCAGTAGTATAGGCAGGGGCAAGTCCGGGGAGCTGTTTTTT	CASSIGRGKSGELFF
NA	NA	TRBV5-8	TRBJ1-5	TGTGCCAGCACCCTAGGGACCTACAATCAGCCCCAGCATTTT	CASTLGTYNQPQHF
NA	TRBD2	TRBV5-1	TRBJ2-3	TGCGCCAGCAGCTGGACAAGCGGGGAGGGAGATACGCAGTATTTT	CASSWTSGEGDTQYF
NA	TRBD1	TRBV19	TRBJ1-2	TGTGCCAGCCGGGGACAGGGGGTTGATGGCTACACCTTC	CASRGQGVDGYTF
few	NA	TRBV10-3	TRBJ2-1	TGTGCCATCAGTGGCCAGGGGGGCTACAATGAGCAGTTCTTC	CAISGQGGYNEQFF
NA	NA	TRBV28	TRBJ2-7	TGTGCCAGCAGTTTTCAGGGACCGGGATCAATCTACGAGCAGTACTTC	CASSFQGPGSIYEQYF
NA	TRBD1	TRBV5-1	TRBJ1-4	TGCGCCAGCAGCTTGCAGGGGGCCCATGAAAAACTGTTTTTT	CASSLQGAHEKLFF
NA	NA	TRBV30	TRBJ1-3	TGTGCCTGGAGTCTCCTCCCAGCCTCCTCTGGAAACACCATATATTTT	CAWSLLPASSGNTIYF
NA	NA	TRBV5-4	TRBJ2-7	TGTGCCAGCAGCTGGATGGGACCCTACGAGCAGTACTTC	CASSWMGPYEQYF
NA	TRBD2	TRBV7-3	TRBJ2-2	TGTGCCAGCGGAAAATCGACTAGCGAGAACACCGGGGAGCTGTTTTTT	CASGKSTSENTGELFF
NA	NA	TRBV18	TRBJ1-2	TGTGCCAGCTCATTCAACACCGGGACAATTTTGGGTGGCTACACCTTC	CASSFNTGTILGGYTF
NA	NA	TRBV30	TRBJ2-4	TGTGCCTGGAGTGAAGGGACGAACATTCAGTACTTC	CAWSEGTNIQYF
NA	NA	TRBV5-4	TRBJ2-3	TGTGCCAGCAGCTTAGATCAGGGGTTTACGGATACGCAGTATTTT	CASSLDQGFTDTQYF
NA	NA	TRBV19	TRBJ2-3	TGTGCCAGCAACCCGGGACTCACAGATACGCAGTATTTT	CASNPGLTDTQYF
few	TRBD1	TRBV7-9	TRBJ1-5	TGTGCCAGCAGCAGGACAGGGGGTCAGCCCCAGCATTTT	CASSRTGGQPQHF
few	NA	TRBV10-3	TRBJ1-2	TGTGCCATCAGTGAGTCCGGGATTGGTAGGGGAGGAGGCTATGGCTACACCTTC	CAISESGIGRGGGYGYTF
NA	TRBD2	TRBV5-4	TRBJ2-7	TGTGCCAGCAGCTCTCCAGCGGGGGGCCGCGAGCAGTACTTC	CASSSPAGGREQYF
NA	NA	TRBV9	TRBJ1-1	TGTGCCTCCTCGACAGGCCCGAACACTGAAGCTTTCTTT	CASSTGPNTEAFF
NA	NA	TRBV4-3	TRBJ1-3	TGCGCCAGCAGCCAAGCGACAGGTGCCGGAAACACCATATATTTT	CASSQATGAGNTIYF
NA	TRBD2	TRBV30	TRBJ2-3	TGTGCCTGGAGCGTACTAGCGGGAGGCACAGATACGCAGTATTTT	CAWSVLAGGTDTQYF
NA	NA	TRBV7-9	TRBJ1-1	TGTGCCAGCAGCTTAAGCTGGCCAGCTGAAGCTTTCTTT	CASSLSWPAEAFF
once	NA	TRBV19	TRBJ1-2	TGTGCCACCCGACTGGGGCTCGGAAGTTATGGCTACACCTTC	CATRLGLGSYGYTF
NA	NA	TRBV4-1	TRBJ2-1	TGCGCCAGCAGCCTCCCGTTTCAAACCTTGGTCAATGAGCAGTTCTTC	CASSLPFQTLVNEQFF
NA	TRBD1	TRBV19	TRBJ1-2	TGTGCCAGTAGCCTAACAGGGGGGGCTAAGGATGGCTACACCTTC	CASSLTGGAKDGYTF
NA	NA	TRBV12-5	TRBJ2-1	TGTGCTAGTGGTTTGGGACAGAGCTCCTACAATGAGCAGTTCTTC	CASGLGQSSYNEQFF
NA	NA	TRBV5-4	TRBJ2-5	TGTGCCAGCAGCCCCAATGGGGCAGGGGCAGAGACCCAGTACTTC	CASSPNGAGAETQYF
NA	NA	TRBV2	TRBJ1-1	TGTGCCAGCAGTAATCAGGCCGAAGCTTTCTTT	CASSNQAEAFF
NA	NA	TRBV10-3	TRBJ2-5	TGTGCCATCAGTGAGTCCCCGGGGCAAGAGACCCAGTACTTC	CAISESPGQETQYF
NA	TRBD2	TRBV6-5	TRBJ2-5	TGTGCCAGCGGCCGGGGAGGGGAGACCCAGTACTTC	CASGRGGETQYF
NA	TRBD1	TRBV7-3	TRBJ1-6	TGTGCCAGCAGATTGACAGGGGATTCACCCCTCCACTTT	CASRLTGDSPLHF
NA	NA	TRBV11-3	TRBJ1-2	TGTGCCAGCAGCTTAGGGCTCGGGCAGGCAAACTATGGCTACACCTTC	CASSLGLGQANYGYTF
NA	NA	TRBV7-3	TRBJ2-5	TGTGCCAGCAGCTTATACACCGAAGAGACCCAGTACTTC	CASSLYTEETQYF
NA	TRBD1	TRBV11-3	TRBJ2-7	TGTGCCAGCCGGGACAGCTCCTACGAGCAGTACTTC	CASRDSSYEQYF
NA	TRBD2	TRBV5-1	TRBJ2-3	TGCGCCAGCAGTTCTTTTCCTCCGGGACTAGCGGGAGTAGGGCCAATAGATACGCAGTATTTT	CASSSFPPGLAGVGPIDTQYF
NA	TRBD2	TRBV11-3	TRBJ2-5	TGTGCCAGCAGCTTTGGGACGGGAGGGCCCCAAGAGACCCAGTACTTC	CASSFGTGGPQETQYF
NA	TRBD1	TRBV5-1	TRBJ1-1	TGCGCCAGCAGCCCCCAGGGACAGGGGGGAACTGAAGCTTTCTTT	CASSPQGQGGTEAFF
NA	NA	TRBV6-5	TRBJ2-1	TGTGCCAGCAGTTACCGACTGGGGGGCGGAAATGAGCAGTTCTTC	CASSYRLGGGNEQFF
NA	TRBD2	TRBV6-4	TRBJ2-1	TGTGCCAGCGGGACTAGCGGAGACTACAATGAGCAGTTCTTC	CASGTSGDYNEQFF
few	NA	TRBV6-1	TRBJ1-6	TGTGCCAGCAGTGAACAGAGTAATTCACCCCTCCACTTT	CASSEQSNSPLHF
NA	TRBD1	TRBV5-1	TRBJ2-5	TGCGCCAGCAGCGGGACAGGGGAACTTAAAGAGACCCAGTACTTC	CASSGTGELKETQYF
NA	NA	TRBV6-1	TRBJ1-2	TGTGCCAGCAGTGCCCTGACCGTTAGCTATGGCTACACCTTC	CASSALTVSYGYTF
NA	NA	TRBV27	TRBJ1-2	TGTGCCAGCAGTTCGAGGGGGTATGGCTACACCTTC	CASSSRGYGYTF
NA	NA	TRBV6-5	TRBJ1-5	TGTGCCAGCAGTTACGGGGGAAGTGGCAATCAGCCCCAGCATTTT	CASSYGGSGNQPQHF
NA	TRBD1	TRBV6-4	TRBJ1-2	TGTGCCAGCAGCCCGACAGGGGAAGGAAGGTATGGCTACACCTTC	CASSPTGEGRYGYTF
once	NA	TRBV19	TRBJ1-3	TGTGCCTCGGAGGTCGGCTCTGGAAACACCATATATTTT	CASEVGSGNTIYF
NA	NA	TRBV9	TRBJ2-1	TGTGCCAGCAGCGCCAGGGATTTCTCGAATGAGCAGTTCTTC	CASSARDFSNEQFF
NA	NA	TRBV10-1	TRBJ2-2	TGCGCCAGCAGTGAGTGGGGGAGACTTACCGGGGAGCTGTTTTTT	CASSEWGRLTGELFF
few	NA	TRBV5-1	TRBJ1-2	TGCGCCAGCAGCTTGGCGGAGGGATATGGCTACACCTTC	CASSLAEGYGYTF
NA	NA	TRBV9	TRBJ2-2	TGTGCCAGCAGCGTTACTCAGGGCGGCACCGGGGAGCTGTTTTTT	CASSVTQGGTGELFF
NA	TRBD1	TRBV2	TRBJ2-2	TGTGCCAGCAGCCGCGACAGGGTGGGGGTCTCCGGGGAGCTGTTTTTT	CASSRDRVGVSGELFF
NA	TRBD2	TRBV6-4	TRBJ2-1	TGTGCCAGCAAAGTCCTAGCGGACTCCTACAATGAGCAGTTCTTC	CASKVLADSYNEQFF
NA	NA	TRBV11-2	TRBJ1-1	TGTGCCAGCAGCTTAGTAGGGATGAACACTGAAGCTTTCTTT	CASSLVGMNTEAFF
NA	NA	TRBV28	TRBJ2-7	TGTGCCAGCAGTTTGGAACACCTTTTCTACGAGCAGTACTTC	CASSLEHLFYEQYF
NA	TRBD1	TRBV10-3	TRBJ2-1	TGTGCCATCAGTGAGACGGGACAGGGACGGAATGAGCAGTTCTTC	CAISETGQGRNEQFF
NA	NA	TRBV9	TRBJ2-7	TGTGCCAGCAGCCCCAAAAAGGTGGGGACCTACGAGCAGTACTTC	CASSPKKVGTYEQYF
few	NA	TRBV6-1	TRBJ1-5	TGTGCCAGCAGCGGCACCCCCAACGGACAGCCCCAGCATTTT	CASSGTPNGQPQHF